Given below is one T cell receptor beta chain in context. Other DNA sequences in the same sample also yield this CDR3. At deep level, the assay was performed. The table came from immunoSEQ multiplex PCR; TCRdb's copy has only in-frame clones and leaves some out. The sample shows some 2 million clones, roughly 96% of them seen only once. This entry comes from a study of shared clonotypes between healthy human individuals. CDR3 length equals 11 residues. Trimming shortened V by 2 bases and J by 8 bases, and 6 bases separated the two germline ends. From germline, CDR1 is KGHSH and CDR2 LQKENI. What was sequenced was naive CD4+ T cells sorted from blood. Subset reported: CD45RA+ positively selected. The V gene is TRBV18, the J gene TRBJ1-2; D ambiguous. The sequence came from a man between 18 and 29 years old in good health. The CDR3 reads CASSPDSGYTF. The CDR3 nucleotides are TGTGCCAGCTCACCAGACTCGGGCTACACCTTC.